The clone carrying this T cell receptor (beta chain) was observed a few times. This specimen belongs to a study of T cells in Graves' hyperthyroidism and ophthalmopathy. Orbital computed tomography and thyroid ultrasound, together with serum TRAb and thyroxine and clinical symptoms, were used for diagnoses. Germline-derived CDR1 and CDR2 are MNHEY and SMNVEV (reference sequence). V gave up 3 bases and J gave up 2 bases; unmatched junction bases: 5. This CDR3 contains 15 residues. Amplification of TCR beta CDR3 regions was performed using RNA transcripts as template. The TCR CDR3 was amplified in a first-round RT-PCR using the HTBI primer set. Via MiXCR, TCRdb re-called the multiplex PCR reads, giving one row per CDR3 protein. The sample holds hundreds of thousands of distinct CDR3 sequences, around 22% seen once.

The V gene is TRBV27, the J gene TRBJ1-2; TRBD1 matches 8 bases. This clonotype was obtained from a man aged 25-45 years with Graves' ophthalmopathy. Material for sequencing was blood. CDR3 in amino acids: CASSFDRGSNYGYTF. Written as DNA, the CDR3 is TGTGCCAGCAGTTTTGACAGGGGATCCAACTATGGCTACACCTTC.